The source of this T cell receptor (beta chain) is a study of T-cell memory formation after mild COVID-19. This clonotype was picked up a small number of times. Looked up from germline, CDR1 is SGHTA and CDR2 is FQGTGA. Germline trimming cut 8 bases from V and 6 bases from J; bases unmatched to any gene: 7. There are 13 residues in the CDR3. 5'RACE primed at constant segments yielded TCR alpha and TCR beta cDNA libraries bearing sample barcodes and UMIs. TCRdb reprocessed the 5' RACE reads with MiXCR, giving one entry per CDR3 protein. The repertoire has 98,000 or so distinct CDR3 sequences, about a sixth of them found once; the top ten carry less than 6.5%.

The sequence was obtained from a young man who had mild COVID-19 (a few samples of this study predate the infection). Cell type and time point are not known. The rearrangement uses TRBV7-3 and TRBJ2-3; 8 positions agree with TRBD1. The source material was PBMCs or a T cell subset sorted from them (not recorded which). The CDR3 nucleotides read TGTGCCAGCTCCAGAGACAGGGGCGATACGCAGTATTTT. It is translated as CASSRDRGDTQYF.